These 16 T cell receptor beta chains came from one sample sequenced in a study of blood T cells in healthy people across ages. Together with a sample-barcoded 5' primer, a J-beta primer mix was included in a second PCR lasting about 7 to 11 cycles. TCRdb re-called the 5' RACE reads with MiXCR, one entry per CDR3 protein. Of roughly 700,000 distinct CDR3 sequences listed, around half were seen once; the top ten hold about a third. Sequencing was done on a sample of blood. These receptors were collected from a woman aged 55 to 70 in good health.

This clonotype has just a few counts. The genes are TRBV20-1 and TRBJ2-4; 7 bases map to TRBD2. The J segment lost 1 base and the V segment lost 0 bases, leaving 3 bases of the junction unmatched. Germline assignment: CDR1 DFQATT and CDR2 SNEGSKA (reference sequence). The CDR3 consists of 15 residues. The CDR3 nucleotides are TGCAGTGCTAGAGATGCGGGAGCGGCCAAAAACATTCAGTACTTC. It codes for CSARDAGAAKNIQYF.

In DNA form, the CDR3 reads TGTGCCATCAGTGAAGACATCCCCTACGAGCAGTACTTC. Its translation is CAISEDIPYEQYF. This chain connects TRBV10-3 to TRBJ2-7, with D hard to call. This CDR3 comprises 13 residues. V dropped 3 bases and J dropped 2 bases, with 8 bases sitting between them. Germline CDR1 is ENHRY and CDR2 is SYGVKD.

The V gene is TRBV7-9, the J gene TRBJ1-6, with D possibly matching TRBD1 (5 bases). Between the trimmed V and J ends, which lost 3 bases and 16 bases, there was a span of 19 bases. The CDR3 is made up of 14 amino acids. CDR1 is SEHNR, CDR2 FQNEAQ, per germline (reference sequence). Written as DNA, the CDR3 is TGTGCCAGCAGCTTGGAGGGGAACGATTCACTTCTCCACTTT. Amino acid sequence: CASSLEGNDSLLHF. Variable domain in full (rest from reference TRBV7-9 and TRBJ1-6): DTGVSQNPRHKITKRGQNVTFRCDPISEHNRLYWYRQTLGQGPEFLTYFQNEAQLEKSRLLSDRFSAERPKGSFSTLEIQRTEQGDSAMYLCASSLEGNDSLLHFGNGTRLTVT.

The rearrangement links TRBV20-1 to TRBJ1-1, with 8 bases identical to TRBD1. Germline CDR1 is DFQATT and CDR2 is SNEGSKA (reference sequence). Unmatched junction bases numbered 8, after V lost 6 bases and J lost 11 bases. The CDR3 covers 11 residues. The CDR3 loop reads CSAGQGAGAFF. CDR3 sequence (DNA): TGCAGTGCGGGGCAGGGGGCGGGCGCTTTCTTT.

This clonotype was counted only a few times. A much larger clone differs by one base, so this may be a read error. The V and J genes are TRBV5-1 and TRBJ2-1, with D perhaps given as TRBD1 or TRBD2 (5 bases each). The J call is in doubt because the DNA end fits TRBJ2-7 better. Germline CDR1 is SGHRS and CDR2 is YFSETQ. This CDR3 region has 16 residues. This CDR3 reads CASTSGTKSSYNEQYF. In DNA, the CDR3 is TGCGCCAGCACCTCCGGGACCAAAAGCTCCTACAATGAGCAGTACTTC.

V gene TRBV4-3 combines with J gene TRBJ2-7, with D possibly being TRBD1 or TRBD2 (5 bases each). The germline V and J ends were trimmed by 0 bases and 3 bases, with 12 bases remaining between them. The CDR3 spans 15 residues. CDR1 and CDR2 (germline): LGHNA, YSLEER. Here the CDR3 DNA reads TGCGCCAGCAGCCAAGAACCCCGGGACGGCTACGAGCAGTACTTC. Translated: CASSQEPRDGYEQYF.

This clonotype was seen more than once but under ten times. The chain is built from TRBV20-1 and TRBJ2-5; tentatively, D is TRBD2 (6 bases). The CDR3 consists of 13 residues. Between the trimmed V and J ends, which lost 7 bases and 0 bases, there was a span of 12 bases. Per germline, CDR1 DFQATT and CDR2 SNEGSKA (reference sequence). The CDR3 region has the DNA TGCAGTGTAGGCGGGATAAACCAAGAGACCCAGTACTTC. It is translated as CSVGGINQETQYF.

This clonotype was found once. The junction differs from germline at one of its ends, possibly a read error. V and J are TRBV29-1 and TRBJ2-3; 7 nucleotides match TRBD2. Per germline, CDR1 SQVTM and CDR2 ANQGSEA. CDR3 length: 15 residues. CDR3 nucleotide sequence: TGCGGCGTTTCCGCCACGGGAGGTGGAGCAGATACGCAGTATTTT. Its protein product is CGVSATGGGADTQYF.

The V call is TRBV28, the J call TRBJ2-7; the D gene could be TRBD1 or TRBD2 (5 bases each). CDR3 length equals 15 residues. V was pared by 2 bases and J by 2 bases, with 13 bases between. CDR1 and CDR2 from the germline V gene are MDHEN and SYDVKM. CDR3 in amino acids: CASSLAQGPPYEQYF. CDR3 in DNA: TGTGCCAGCAGTTTAGCTCAGGGACCGCCCTACGAGCAGTACTTC.

This clonotype has more than one count but fewer than ten. V and J are TRBV24-1 and TRBJ2-5; no clear D gene. V was pared by 1 base and J by 2 bases, with 13 bases between. This CDR3 has 16 amino acids. Per germline, CDR1 KGHDR and CDR2 SFDVKD. CDR3 residues: CATSDFQAGTQETQYF. The CDR3 nucleotides read TGTGCCACCAGTGATTTTCAGGCAGGTACGCAAGAGACCCAGTACTTC.

The chain has TRBV6-1 and TRBJ2-7; TRBD2 aligns across 12 bases. Germline values: CDR1 MNHNS, CDR2 SASEGT. V was pared by 8 bases and J by 5 bases, with 4 bases of the junction left unmatched. This CDR3 has 13 amino acids. In DNA form, the CDR3 reads TGTGCCAGCCTTGGACTAGCGGGAAACGAGCAGTACTTC. Protein: CASLGLAGNEQYF.

Of note for this clonotype: The junction departs from germline at one end; a sequencing error may be responsible. The chain recombines TRBV6-5 with TRBJ2-1, with 7 bases lining up with TRBD1. The CDR3 has 15 amino acids. Per the germline V gene, CDR1 is MNHEY and CDR2 is SVGAGI. The CDR3 region has the DNA TGTGCCAGCAGGCCCCGACAGGGCTCCGACAATGAGCAGTTCTTC. Translating gives CASRPRQGSDNEQFF.

The chain employs TRBV20-1 and TRBJ2-5; D might be TRBD2 (5 bases). The CDR3 sequence is 12 residues long. Trimming stripped 3 bases from V and 4 bases from J, with 9 bases between. Looked up from germline, CDR1 is DFQATT and CDR2 is SNEGSKA (reference sequence). The CDR3, as DNA: TGCAGTGCTAGTTCGGGGTCAGAGACCCAGTACTTC. Translating gives CSASSGSETQYF.

CDR3 sequence: CATTRDSSYNEQFF. In nucleotides, the CDR3 is TGTGCCACTACGCGGGACAGCTCCTACAATGAGCAGTTCTTC. This chain links TRBV10-3 with TRBJ2-1; TRBD1 might be the D (7 bases). The V gene's germline CDR1 is ENHRY and CDR2 SYGVKD. V was shortened by 10 bases and J by 0 bases, with 13 bases between the two germline ends. There are 14 residues in the CDR3.

In this sample, this clonotype turned up a few times. The chain combines TRBV7-2 with TRBJ2-5; D possibly uses TRBD1 or TRBD2 (6 bases each). Between the trimmed V and J ends, which lost 5 bases and 2 bases, there was a span of 12 bases. The CDR3 contains 14 residues. CDR1 and CDR2 (germline): SGHTA, FQGNSA. CDR3 residues: CASSITGRQETQYF. The CDR3 nucleotides read TGTGCCAGCAGCATAACAGGGAGGCAAGAGACCCAGTACTTC.

The chain combines TRBV20-1 with TRBJ1-2, with D hard to call. The V and J ends lost 1 base and 8 bases respectively, with 8 bases between them. CDR1 DFQATT and CDR2 SNEGSKA come from the germline V gene (reference sequence). The CDR3 is made up of 11 amino acids. CDR3 protein: CSARVFGGYTF. CDR3 DNA sequence: TGCAGTGCTAGAGTTTTTGGGGGCTACACCTTC.